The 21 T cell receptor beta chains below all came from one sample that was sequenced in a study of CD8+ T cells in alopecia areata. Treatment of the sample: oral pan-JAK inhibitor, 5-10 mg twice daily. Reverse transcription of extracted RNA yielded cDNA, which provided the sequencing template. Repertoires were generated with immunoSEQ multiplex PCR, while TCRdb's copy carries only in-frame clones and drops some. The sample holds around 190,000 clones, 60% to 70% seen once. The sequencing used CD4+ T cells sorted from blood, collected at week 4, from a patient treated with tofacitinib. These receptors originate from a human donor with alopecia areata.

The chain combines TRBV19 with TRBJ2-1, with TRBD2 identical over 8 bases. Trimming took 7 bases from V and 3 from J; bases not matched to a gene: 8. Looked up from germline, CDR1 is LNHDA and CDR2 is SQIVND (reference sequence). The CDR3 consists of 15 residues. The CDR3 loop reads CASTSAGADYNEQFF. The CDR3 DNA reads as TGTGCCAGTACCTCAGCGGGAGCGGACTACAATGAGCAGTTCTTC.

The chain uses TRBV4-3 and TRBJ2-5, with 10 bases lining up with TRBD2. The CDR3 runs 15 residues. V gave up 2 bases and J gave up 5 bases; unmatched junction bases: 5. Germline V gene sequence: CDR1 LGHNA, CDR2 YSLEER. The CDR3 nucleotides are TGCGCCAGCAGCCAAACAGCGGGAGGGAGGGAGACCCAGTACTTC. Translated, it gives CASSQTAGGRETQYF.

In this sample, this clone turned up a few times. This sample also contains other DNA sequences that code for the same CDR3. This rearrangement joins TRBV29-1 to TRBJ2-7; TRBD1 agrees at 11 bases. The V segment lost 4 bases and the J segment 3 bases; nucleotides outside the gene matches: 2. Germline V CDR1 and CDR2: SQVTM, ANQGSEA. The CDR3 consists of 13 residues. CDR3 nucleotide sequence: TGCAGCGTTGGGGGACAGGGGGTCTACGAGCAGTACTTC. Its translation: CSVGGQGVYEQYF.

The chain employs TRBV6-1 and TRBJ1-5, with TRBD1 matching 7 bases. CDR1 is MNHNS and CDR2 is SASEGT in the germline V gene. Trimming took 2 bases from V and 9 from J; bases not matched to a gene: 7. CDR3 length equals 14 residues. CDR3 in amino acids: CASSERAYRGPQHF. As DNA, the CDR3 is TGTGCCAGCAGTGAAAGAGCCTACAGGGGGCCCCAGCATTTT.

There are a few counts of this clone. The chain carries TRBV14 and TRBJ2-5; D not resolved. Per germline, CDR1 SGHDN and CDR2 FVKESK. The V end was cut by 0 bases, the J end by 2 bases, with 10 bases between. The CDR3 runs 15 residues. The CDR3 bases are TGTGCCAGCAGCCAAGAATGGGCTACTCAAGAGACCCAGTACTTC. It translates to CASSQEWATQETQYF.

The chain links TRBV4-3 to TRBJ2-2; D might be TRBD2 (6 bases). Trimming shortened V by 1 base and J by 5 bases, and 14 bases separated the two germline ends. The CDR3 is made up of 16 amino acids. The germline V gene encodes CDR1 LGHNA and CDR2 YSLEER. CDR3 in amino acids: CASSQGRGAGTGELFF. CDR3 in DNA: TGCGCCAGCAGCCAAGGGCGGGGAGCAGGAACCGGGGAGCTGTTTTTT.

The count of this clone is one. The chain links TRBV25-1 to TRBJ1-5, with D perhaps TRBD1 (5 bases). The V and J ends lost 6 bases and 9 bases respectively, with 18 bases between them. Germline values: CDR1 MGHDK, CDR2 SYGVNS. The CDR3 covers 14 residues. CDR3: CASSPAGRRSPQHF. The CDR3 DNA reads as TGTGCCAGCAGCCCGGCGGGGCGTCGTTCGCCCCAGCATTTT.

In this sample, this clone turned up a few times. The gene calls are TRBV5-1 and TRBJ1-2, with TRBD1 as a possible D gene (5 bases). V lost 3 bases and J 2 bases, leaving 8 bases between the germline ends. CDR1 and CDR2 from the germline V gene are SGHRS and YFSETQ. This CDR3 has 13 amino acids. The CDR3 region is CASSYDSNYGYTF. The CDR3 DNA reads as TGCGCCAGCAGCTACGACAGCAACTATGGCTACACCTTC.

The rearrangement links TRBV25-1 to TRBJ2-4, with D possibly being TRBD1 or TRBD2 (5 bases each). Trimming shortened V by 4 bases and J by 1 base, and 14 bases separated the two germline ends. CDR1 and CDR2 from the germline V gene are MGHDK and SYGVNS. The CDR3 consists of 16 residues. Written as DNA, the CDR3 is TGTGCCAGCAGTGCAGTGGGGACGGGGGCCAAAAACATTCAGTACTTC. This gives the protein CASSAVGTGAKNIQYF.

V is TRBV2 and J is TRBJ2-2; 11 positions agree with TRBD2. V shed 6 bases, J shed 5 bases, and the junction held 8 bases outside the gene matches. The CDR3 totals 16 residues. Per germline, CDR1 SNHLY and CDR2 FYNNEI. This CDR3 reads CASRAIAGGRTGELFF. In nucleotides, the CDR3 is TGTGCCAGCAGGGCTATAGCGGGAGGGCGGACCGGGGAGCTGTTTTTT. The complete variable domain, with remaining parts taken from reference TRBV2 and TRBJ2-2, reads EPEVTQTPSHQVTQMGQEVILRCVPISNHLYFYWYRQILGQKVEFLVSFYNNEISEKSEIFDDQFSVERPDGSNFTLKIRSTKLEDSAMYFCASRAIAGGRTGELFFGEGSRLTVL.

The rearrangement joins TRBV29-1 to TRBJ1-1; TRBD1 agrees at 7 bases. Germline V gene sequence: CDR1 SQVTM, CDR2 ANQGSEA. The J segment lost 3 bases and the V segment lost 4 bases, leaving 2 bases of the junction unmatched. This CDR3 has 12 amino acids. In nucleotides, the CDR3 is TGCAGCGTTGGCACAGGGGACACTGAAGCTTTCTTT. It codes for CSVGTGDTEAFF.

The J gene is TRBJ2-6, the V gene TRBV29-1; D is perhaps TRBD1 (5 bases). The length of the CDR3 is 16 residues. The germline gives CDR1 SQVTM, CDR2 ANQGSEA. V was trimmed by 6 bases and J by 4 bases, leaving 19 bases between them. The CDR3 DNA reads TGCAGCGTAAGACAGCCCAGGGTTTCGGGGGCCAACGTCCTGACTTTC. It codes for CSVRQPRVSGANVLTF.

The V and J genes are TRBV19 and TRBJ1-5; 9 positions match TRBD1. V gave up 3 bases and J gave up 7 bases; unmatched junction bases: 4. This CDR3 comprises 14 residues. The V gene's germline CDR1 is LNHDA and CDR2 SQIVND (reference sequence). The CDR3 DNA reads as TGTGCCAGTAGTATCGCGACAGGGGGACAGCCCCAGCATTTT. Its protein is CASSIATGGQPQHF.

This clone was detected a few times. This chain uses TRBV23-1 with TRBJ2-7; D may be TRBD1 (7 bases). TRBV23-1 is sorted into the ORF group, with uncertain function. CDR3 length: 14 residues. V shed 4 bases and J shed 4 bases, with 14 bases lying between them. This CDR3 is CASSLLRGVYEQYF. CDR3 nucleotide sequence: TGCGCCAGCAGTCTCCTCAGGGGGGTATACGAGCAGTACTTC.

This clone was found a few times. The CDR3 DNA is TGCGCCAGCAGCTTGGCCGTGGCTAGCGTCAATGAGCAGTTCTTC. Protein: CASSLAVASVNEQFF. This chain uses TRBV5-1 with TRBJ2-1; TRBD2 is a possible D gene (6 bases). V lost 0 bases and J 6 bases, leaving 13 bases between the germline ends. The CDR3 loop spans 15 amino acids. CDR1 SGHRS and CDR2 YFSETQ come from the germline V gene.

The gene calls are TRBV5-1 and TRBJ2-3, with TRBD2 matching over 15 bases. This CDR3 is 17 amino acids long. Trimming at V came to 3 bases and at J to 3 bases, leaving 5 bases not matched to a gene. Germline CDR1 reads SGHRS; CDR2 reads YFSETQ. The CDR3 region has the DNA TGCGCCAGCAGCTATTGGGGACTAGCGGGAGGAACAGATACGCAGTATTTT. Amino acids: CASSYWGLAGGTDTQYF.

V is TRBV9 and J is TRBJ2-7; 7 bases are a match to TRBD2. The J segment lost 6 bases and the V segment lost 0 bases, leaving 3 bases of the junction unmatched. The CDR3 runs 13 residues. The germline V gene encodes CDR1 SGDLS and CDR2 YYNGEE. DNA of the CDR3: TGTGCCAGCAGCGTAGGGGAGGGGCTCGAGCAGTACTTC. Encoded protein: CASSVGEGLEQYF. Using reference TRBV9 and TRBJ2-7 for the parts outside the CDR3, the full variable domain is DSGVTQTPKHLITATGQRVTLRCSPRSGDLSVYWYQQSLDQGLQFLIQYYNGEERAKGNILERFSAQQFPDLHSELNLSSLELGDSALYFCASSVGEGLEQYFGPGTRLTVT.

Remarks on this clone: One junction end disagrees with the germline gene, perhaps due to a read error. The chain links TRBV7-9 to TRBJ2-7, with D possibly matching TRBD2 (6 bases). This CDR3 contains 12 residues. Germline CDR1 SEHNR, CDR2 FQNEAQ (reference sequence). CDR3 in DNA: TGTGCCAGCAGCTTAGTAGGACTACCCACGCACTTC. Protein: CASSLVGLPTHF.

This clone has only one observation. CDR3 sequence reads: CAWREDRDYGYTF. Here the CDR3 DNA reads TGTGCCTGGAGGGAGGACAGGGACTATGGCTACACCTTC. The V gene is TRBV30, the J gene TRBJ1-2, with TRBD1 matching 8 bases. The CDR3 covers 13 residues. J was trimmed by 3 bases and V by 3 bases; bases with no gene match: 3. Germline loops: CDR1 GTSNPN, CDR2 SVGIG (reference sequence).

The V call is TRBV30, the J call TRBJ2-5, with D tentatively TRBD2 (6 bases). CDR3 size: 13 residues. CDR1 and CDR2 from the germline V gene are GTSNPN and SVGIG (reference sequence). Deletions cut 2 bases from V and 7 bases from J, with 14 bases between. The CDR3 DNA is TGTGCCTGGAGTCCCAGGAGGGATCGGACCCAGTACTTC. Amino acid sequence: CAWSPRRDRTQYF.

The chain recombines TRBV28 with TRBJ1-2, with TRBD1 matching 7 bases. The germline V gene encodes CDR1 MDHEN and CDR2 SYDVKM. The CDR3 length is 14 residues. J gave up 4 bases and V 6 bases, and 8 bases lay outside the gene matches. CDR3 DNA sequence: TGTGCCAGCAGGCAACAGGGGAACCTCTATGGCTACACCTTC. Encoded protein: CASRQQGNLYGYTF.